The 32 T cell receptor beta chains below come from one sample, sequenced in a study of CD8 T cells in Susac syndrome. Reverse transcription used roughly 0.45 to 1 ug RNA and random hexamers. TCRdb processed the immunoSEQ multiplex PCR reads anew with MiXCR; each CDR3 protein has one entry. The sample has about 84,000 distinct CDR3 sequences, 95% to 96% seen once. Sequenced material: CD8+ T cells from PBMCs. These receptor sequences come from a human donor with Susac syndrome.

The chain joins TRBV7-8 to TRBJ2-3; the match to TRBD2 covers 10 bases. V trimming: 4 bases; J trimming: 6 bases; junction bases outside the gene matches: 7. Per germline, CDR1 SGHVS and CDR2 FQNEAQ. This CDR3 has 15 amino acids. CDR3 loop: CASSSQRGGRDTQYF. DNA of the CDR3: TGTGCCAGCAGCTCGCAGCGGGGGGGCAGGGATACGCAGTATTTT.

The gene calls are TRBV5-1 and TRBJ2-1; D is perhaps TRBD1 (6 bases). Germline-derived CDR1 and CDR2 are SGHRS and YFSETQ. This CDR3 comprises 15 residues. The germline V and J ends were trimmed by 0 bases and 7 bases, with 14 bases remaining between them. As DNA, the CDR3 is TGCGCCAGCAGCTTGGCGCAGGGGCGCCTAAATGAGCAGTTCTTC. Its translation is CASSLAQGRLNEQFF.

CDR3 in DNA: TGTGCCAGCAGCCAAGGTCAGGTGGATCAAGAGACCCAGTACTTC. This codes for CASSQGQVDQETQYF. The V and J genes are TRBV3-1 and TRBJ2-5; D not resolved. The V end lost 1 base, the J end lost 2 bases, and 11 bases lay between the germline ends. The CDR3 has 15 amino acids. Germline CDR1 and CDR2: LGHDT and YNNKEL (reference sequence).

This clonotype was detected once. V and J are TRBV5-1 and TRBJ2-1; D possibly corresponds to TRBD1 (6 bases). The CDR3 loop spans 14 amino acids. Germline V CDR1 and CDR2: SGHRS, YFSETQ. V was shortened by 0 bases and J by 4 bases, with 8 bases between the two germline ends. This CDR3 reads CASSLEGDYNEQFF. In DNA, the CDR3 is TGCGCCAGCAGCTTGGAGGGGGATTACAATGAGCAGTTCTTC. Using reference TRBV5-1 and TRBJ2-1 for the parts outside the CDR3, the full variable domain is KAGVTQTPRYLIKTRGQQVTLSCSPISGHRSVSWYQQTPGQGLQFLFEYFSETQRNKGNFPGRFSGRQFSNSRSEMNVSTLELGDSALYLCASSLEGDYNEQFFGPGTRLTVL.

This chain uses TRBV13 with TRBJ2-5; D may match TRBD1 or TRBD2 (5 bases each). CDR1 is PRHDT and CDR2 is FYEKMQ in the germline V gene (reference sequence). Trimming stripped 2 bases from V and 5 bases from J, with 15 bases between. CDR3 length equals 15 residues. The CDR3 protein is CASSLRGEMEETQYF. CDR3 in DNA: TGTGCCAGCAGCTTAAGAGGGGAAATGGAGGAGACCCAGTACTTC.

V gene TRBV28 combines with J gene TRBJ1-2; D is possibly TRBD1 (6 bases). CDR3 length: 15 residues. Germline V CDR1 and CDR2: MDHEN, SYDVKM. V was cut by 5 bases and J by 0 bases, with 13 bases left in between. Here the CDR3 reads CASSGRTAPNYGYTF. The CDR3 DNA is TGTGCCAGCAGTGGGAGGACAGCCCCTAACTATGGCTACACCTTC.

The chain employs TRBV19 and TRBJ2-3, with a weak D call TRBD2 (5 bases). Trimming stripped 7 bases from V and 1 base from J, with 6 bases between. Germline assignment: CDR1 LNHDA and CDR2 SQIVND (reference sequence). This CDR3 has 12 residues. CDR3 DNA: TGTGCCAGTACCGGGGGCACAGATACGCAGTATTTT. Protein: CASTGGTDTQYF.

This chain connects TRBV20-1 to TRBJ2-7, with 12 bases matching TRBD2. V shed 4 bases and J 4 bases; nucleotides not matched to a gene: 8. The CDR3 is made up of 15 amino acids. Germline V gene lookup returns CDR1 DFQATT and CDR2 SNEGSKA (reference sequence). CDR3 in DNA: TGCAGTGCTAAAGCTAGCGGGGGGGCCCTGTACGAGCAGTACGTC. This gives the protein CSAKASGGALYEQYV.

The V gene is TRBV28, the J gene TRBJ2-7; 9 bases align to TRBD1. Germline loops: CDR1 MDHEN, CDR2 SYDVKM. J lost 0 bases, V lost 10 bases, and 4 bases had no gene match. The CDR3 extends over 13 amino acids. CDR3 sequence reads: CATSDRGSYEQYF. CDR3 DNA sequence: TGTGCCACCTCGGACAGGGGCTCCTACGAGCAGTACTTC.

This clonotype has only a few counts. The chain joins TRBV29-1 to TRBJ2-1, with D possibly matching TRBD1 (5 bases). The V and J ends lost 1 base and 7 bases respectively, with 8 bases between them. Germline V lookup: CDR1 SQVTM, CDR2 ANQGSEA. This CDR3 comprises 12 residues. This CDR3 reads CSVEGDRNEQFF. CDR3 coding DNA: TGCAGCGTTGAAGGCGACAGAAATGAGCAGTTCTTC.

The rearrangement links TRBV5-1 to TRBJ2-5; TRBD2 matches 12 bases. This CDR3 region has 20 residues. Germline V gene data show CDR1 as SGHRS and CDR2 as YFSETQ. V was pared by 0 bases and J by 4 bases, with 16 bases of the junction left unmatched. This chain's CDR3 is CASSLASPTSGGTRGETQYF. CDR3 nucleotides: TGCGCCAGCAGCTTGGCTTCGCCGACTAGCGGGGGAACTCGGGGAGAGACCCAGTACTTC.

The sample holds a few counts of this clonotype. The chain recombines TRBV5-5 with TRBJ2-6, with D perhaps assigned TRBD1 or TRBD2 (6 bases each). There are 16 residues in the CDR3. CDR1 SGHKS and CDR2 YYEKEE come from the germline V gene (reference sequence). The V end lost 3 bases, the J end lost 4 bases, and 14 bases lay between the germline ends. The CDR3 region is CASSSSWGAGANVLTF. The DNA for the CDR3 is TGTGCCAGCAGCTCCTCCTGGGGGGCCGGGGCCAACGTCCTGACTTTC.

The rearrangement uses TRBV5-4 and TRBJ2-1; TRBD2 matches at 8 bases. CDR1 and CDR2 (germline): SGHNT, YYREEE (reference sequence). After removal of 3 bases from V and 15 bases from J, the junction contained 5 bases not matched to a gene. The CDR3 has 11 residues. The DNA of the CDR3 is TGTGCCAGCAGCTCGGGGGGGAGTTCGTTCTTC. It is translated as CASSSGGSSFF.

This clonotype was counted once. The rearrangement uses TRBV29-1 and TRBJ1-1, with D hard to call. The CDR3 length is 13 residues. The V gene's germline CDR1 is SQVTM and CDR2 ANQGSEA. V dropped 6 bases and J dropped 3 bases, with 14 bases sitting between them. The CDR3 is CSVGLGPDTEAFF. The CDR3 DNA reads as TGCAGCGTAGGGCTTGGCCCCGACACTGAAGCTTTCTTT.

This sequence joins TRBV20-1 and TRBJ2-3, with 10 bases aligning to TRBD2. The junction had 5 bases not matched to a gene; V was cut back by 5 bases and J by 3 bases. This CDR3 region has 14 residues. CDR1 is DFQATT, CDR2 SNEGSKA, per germline (reference sequence). The CDR3 loop is CSARGLAATDTQYF. Written as DNA, the CDR3 is TGCAGTGCTCGCGGACTAGCGGCTACAGATACGCAGTATTTT.

The rearrangement uses TRBV29-1 and TRBJ2-3; D might be TRBD2 (6 bases). CDR3 length: 15 residues. Germline-derived CDR1 and CDR2 are SQVTM and ANQGSEA. V was trimmed by 5 bases and J by 2 bases, leaving 17 bases between them. CDR3 in amino acids: CSVFLASTVTDTQYF. The CDR3 coding sequence is TGCAGCGTTTTTCTAGCGTCAACGGTCACAGATACGCAGTATTTT.

This chain joins TRBV7-9 and TRBJ2-6, with a tentative D call TRBD1 (5 bases). The germline V gene has CDR1 SEHNR and CDR2 FQNEAQ (reference sequence). This CDR3 region has 16 residues. V was trimmed by 5 bases and J by 0 bases, leaving 11 bases between them. Written as DNA, the CDR3 is TGTGCCAGCAGCATGCTACAGGTCTCTGGGGCCAACGTCCTGACTTTC. Translation gives CASSMLQVSGANVLTF.

CDR3 protein: CASSKDDHLGEQYV. In nucleotides, the CDR3 is TGTGCCAGCAGCAAGGACGATCACCTGGGGGAGCAGTACGTC. This chain links TRBV7-9 with TRBJ2-7; D unresolved. Per germline, CDR1 SEHNR and CDR2 FQNEAQ (reference sequence). V lost 5 bases, J lost 7 bases, and 18 bases lay in between. CDR3 length: 14 amino acids.

This clonotype has a single count. The V gene is TRBV7-3, the J gene TRBJ2-1; 11 bases match TRBD2. CDR1 and CDR2 from the germline V gene are SGHTA and FQGTGA. This CDR3 contains 16 residues. Germline trimming cut 5 bases from V and 4 bases from J; bases unmatched to any gene: 7. The CDR3 spells CASSLSPSGGYNEQFF. In DNA form, the CDR3 reads TGTGCCAGCAGCCTAAGTCCTAGCGGGGGGTACAATGAGCAGTTCTTC.

The chain is built from TRBV29-1 and TRBJ2-1, with TRBD2 identical over 15 bases. V lost 3 bases and J lost 4; bases outside the gene matches: 4. The CDR3 is made up of 16 amino acids. Germline CDR1 SQVTM, CDR2 ANQGSEA. Written as DNA, the CDR3 is TGCAGCGTTGAGGGGACTAGCGGGGGGCTGTACAATGAGCAGTTCTTC. It encodes CSVEGTSGGLYNEQFF.

This chain connects TRBV5-4 to TRBJ1-2; TRBD1 matches at 11 bases. V lost 1 base, J lost 3 bases, and 5 bases stayed unmatched. The CDR3 contains 16 residues. Germline V lookup: CDR1 SGHNT, CDR2 YYREEE (reference sequence). CDR3 in amino acids: CASSLWRDRGDYGYTF. As DNA, the CDR3 is TGTGCCAGCAGCTTGTGGAGGGACAGGGGGGACTATGGCTACACCTTC. The variable domain in full, completed from reference TRBV5-4 and TRBJ1-2, reads ETGVTQSPTHLIKTRGQQVTLRCSSQSGHNTVSWYQQALGQGPQFIFQYYREEENGRGNFPPRFSGLQFPNYSSELNVNALELDDSALYLCASSLWRDRGDYGYTFGSGTRLTVV.

The CDR3 DNA follows: TGTGCCAGCAGCCTCAACCCTGGGGGTCGCCGCACAGATACGCAGTATTTT. Protein product: CASSLNPGGRRTDTQYF. The chain combines TRBV7-2 with TRBJ2-3; perhaps D is TRBD1 or TRBD2 (5 bases each). The CDR3 extends over 17 amino acids. The germline V gene encodes CDR1 SGHTA and CDR2 FQGNSA. Trimming removed 5 bases at V and 1 base at J, with 19 bases between.

The chain joins TRBV6-5 to TRBJ2-1; 9 bases line up with TRBD1. V shed 5 bases and J 7 bases; nucleotides not matched to a gene: 6. Germline-derived CDR1 and CDR2 are MNHEY and SVGAGI. The CDR3 loop spans 14 amino acids. In DNA, the CDR3 is TGTGCCAGCAGTCAAGGACAGGGGTGGAATGAGCAGTTCTTC. This sequence encodes CASSQGQGWNEQFF.

The chain couples TRBV7-8 to TRBJ2-3; D is unresolved. Germline V gene data show CDR1 as SGHVS and CDR2 as FQNEAQ. Trimming shortened V by 5 bases and J by 2 bases, and 23 bases separated the two germline ends. CDR3 length: 18 residues. The CDR3 DNA follows: TGTGCCAGCAGCGGACCCTCCGCTCGCCGAACTATCACAGATACGCAGTATTTT. It codes for CASSGPSARRTITDTQYF.

This clonotype was recorded only once. The chain carries TRBV30 and TRBJ2-5, with 8 bases aligning to TRBD1. Germline values: CDR1 GTSNPN, CDR2 SVGIG (reference sequence). V was pared by 1 base and J by 4 bases, with 8 bases of the junction left unmatched. The CDR3 length is 15 residues. The CDR3 protein is CAWSGLGQGGETQYF. CDR3 nucleotide sequence: TGTGCCTGGAGTGGACTAGGACAGGGAGGAGAGACCCAGTACTTC.

The rearrangement uses TRBV24-1 and TRBJ1-2, with D possibly being TRBD1 (5 bases). Trimming removed 2 bases from V and 0 bases from J, with 6 bases in between. Germline CDR1 is KGHDR and CDR2 is SFDVKD. CDR3 length: 14 amino acids. CDR3 bases: TGTGCCACCAGTGATTCAGGGACTAACTATGGCTACACCTTC. Translation gives CATSDSGTNYGYTF.

This clonotype came up once. This chain joins TRBV24-1 and TRBJ1-1; D perhaps matches TRBD1 (5 bases). V lost 7 bases and J 1 base, leaving 6 bases between the germline ends. The CDR3 runs 12 residues. The germline CDR1 and CDR2 sequences are KGHDR and SFDVKD. The CDR3 region has the DNA TGTGCCACCAGAGGACAGAACACTGAAGCTTTCTTT. It yields the protein CATRGQNTEAFF.

V usage is TRBV4-1 and J usage is TRBJ1-5; no firm D call. The germline V gene encodes CDR1 MGHRA and CDR2 YSYEKL. V lost 5 bases and J lost 1, with 6 bases in between. The CDR3 consists of 13 residues. The CDR3 DNA reads as TGCGCCAGCAGCGCCAGGAGCAATCAGCCCCAGCATTTT. This translates into CASSARSNQPQHF.

J is TRBJ2-3 and V is TRBV4-2; 7 positions agree with TRBD2. The CDR3 loop spans 15 amino acids. The germline V gene has CDR1 LGHNA and CDR2 YNFKEQ. V shed 1 base, J shed 5 bases, and the junction held 6 bases outside the gene matches. The CDR3 loop reads CASSQGSGQVDTQYF. The CDR3 bases are TGTGCCAGCAGCCAAGGTAGCGGGCAGGTAGATACGCAGTATTTT.

The chain couples TRBV29-1 to TRBJ2-7; D unclear. Looked up from germline, CDR1 is SQVTM and CDR2 is ANQGSEA. Trimming pared 2 bases from V and 2 bases from J, leaving 7 bases between. The CDR3 length is 12 residues. The CDR3 sequence: CSVEKGTYEQYF. CDR3 nucleotides: TGCAGCGTTGAAAAGGGTACCTACGAGCAGTACTTC.

The chain is built from TRBV14 and TRBJ2-4, with TRBD2 as a possible D gene (6 bases). CDR1 and CDR2 (germline): SGHDN, FVKESK. CDR3 length: 16 residues. The germline V and J ends were trimmed by 1 base and 4 bases, with 14 bases remaining between them. The CDR3 loop is CASSQGGTAGKNIQYF. DNA for the CDR3: TGTGCCAGCAGCCAAGGAGGGACGGCGGGGAAAAACATTCAGTACTTC.

Note on this clonotype: Its ends do not fully match the called genes, so a read error is possible. CDR3 bases: TGTGCCTGGAGTCCCAGGGAGGACATTCAGTACTTT. Protein sequence: CAWSPREDIQYF. The rearrangement joins TRBV30 to TRBJ2-4, with D maybe TRBD2 (6 bases). Germline V CDR1 and CDR2: GTSNPN, SVGIG (reference sequence). The CDR3 spans 12 residues.